A single sample is the source of the 8 T cell receptor delta chains below, sequenced in a study of gamma-delta T cells after stem cell transplantation. TCRdb reanalyzed the RT-PCR reads using CATT. Here the sample spans 1,500 to 2,000 delta-chain clones, around 6% being singletons. The source material was gamma-delta T cells. The receptors come from a human donor. It is not recorded whose cells these are; they may come from a transplant donor.

This clone qualifies as hyperexpanded. The sample contains more than one DNA sequence encoding this CDR3. V gene TRDV2 combines with J gene TRDJ1; 10 bases are shared with TRDD3. The CDR3 contains 17 residues. In germline, CDR1 is GEAIGNYY, CDR2 EKD. V shed 7 bases, J shed 0 bases, and the junction held 13 bases outside the gene matches. As DNA, the CDR3 is TGTGCCTGGACCTTCGGTACTGGGGGATCCCACACCGATAAACTCATCTTT. Its protein product is CAWTFGTGGSHTDKLIF.

This clone was recorded a few times. TCRdb's entry gives the protein of a much larger clone, which mismatches this DNA's translation at residue 4, likely from a read error; the protein reported here is translated from the DNA. The genes are TRDV1 and TRDJ1; the D gene is possibly TRDD3 (6 bases). Germline-derived CDR1 and CDR2 are TSWWSYY and QGS. The CDR3 is made up of 16 amino acids. The CDR3 region has the DNA TGTGCTCTTAGGGAACTGGTAGGCCTGGGGATCTCGGAACTCATCTTT. The encoded protein is CALRELVGLGISELIF.

To note about this clone: TCRdb's listed protein matches a much larger clone and diverges from this DNA's translation at residue 6, likely through a read error; the protein shown comes from the DNA. The chain uses TRDV1 and TRDJ1, with D possibly TRDD3 on 7 matching bases. CDR1 is TSWWSYY, CDR2 QGS, per germline. V was trimmed by 8 bases and J by 7 bases, leaving 47 bases between them. The CDR3 covers 23 residues. CDR3: CALLIGQAFRLRLLGPNSPKLIF. DNA of the CDR3: TGTGCTCTTTTAATAGGCCAGGCCTTCCGACTAAGATTACTGGGGCCGAACTCCCCTAAACTCATCTTT.

Judged by abundance, this clone is medium-sized. A far larger clone differs by one base, so this is likely a read error. This specimen includes other DNA sequences encoding the same CDR3. The rearrangement uses TRAV29/DV5 and TRDJ1; TRDD3 matches 8 bases. Looked up from germline, CDR1 is NSMFDY and CDR2 is ISSIKDK. The CDR3 runs 19 residues. Trimming at V came to 0 bases and at J to 0 bases, leaving 16 bases not matched to a gene. CDR3 amino acids: CAASATGLGETIYTDKLIF. CDR3 bases: TGTGCAGCAAGCGCGACGGGGCTGGGGGAGACAATATACACCGATAAACTCATCTTT.

By frequency in the sample, this clone is large. Other nucleotide sequences from this sample produce the same CDR3. J is TRDJ3 and V is TRDV1; 11 bases align to TRDD3. The V and J ends lost 0 bases and 4 bases, in that order; junction bases with no gene match: 26. CDR3 size: 26 residues. Germline V gives CDR1 TSWWSYY, CDR2 QGS. The CDR3 is CALGELNIKLGDKTLTGRWDTRQMFF. As DNA, the CDR3 is TGTGCTCTTGGGGAACTAAACATTAAACTGGGGGATAAAACTTTGACGGGTCGGTGGGACACCCGACAGATGTTTTTC.

This clone was counted between two and nine times. A read error likely explains why the TCRdb protein, taken from a much larger clone, differs from this DNA's translation at residue 8; the protein shown is translated from the DNA. This chain uses TRDV1 with TRDJ1, with 9 bases that match TRDD3. The CDR3 consists of 16 residues. The V segment lost 4 bases and the J segment 7 bases; nucleotides outside the gene matches: 13. Germline V gene sequence: CDR1 TSWWSYY, CDR2 QGS. DNA for the CDR3: TGTGCTCTTGGGGCCCGGCGCACTACTGGGGGAGCTAAACTCATCTTT. Encoded protein: CALGARRTTGGAKLIF.

The table lists this clone with many counts. A far bigger clonotype differs at one base, so this is likely a read error. The rearrangement uses TRDV1 and TRDJ2; D might be TRDD3 (5 bases). From germline, CDR1 is TSWWSYY and CDR2 QGS. The CDR3 covers 15 residues. The CDR3 region is CALGTEGSLAAQLFF. In DNA form, the CDR3 reads TGTGCTCTTGGGACGGAGGGATCTTTGGCAGCACAACTCTTCTTT.

In this sample, this clone turned up a few times. This chain uses TRDV2 with TRDJ1; TRDD3 agrees at 11 bases. This CDR3 spans 17 amino acids. The V segment lost 0 bases and the J segment 4 bases; nucleotides outside the gene matches: 9. Germline CDR1 reads GEAIGNYY; CDR2 reads EKD. In DNA form, the CDR3 reads TGTGCCTGTGACACCGTGTTGGGGGATACGCGTGGCGATAAACTCATCTTT. Encoded protein: CACDTVLGDTRGDKLIF.